The 13 T cell receptor beta chains given below trace back to one sample, sequenced in a study of identical twins. A single record per CDR3 protein comes from TCRdb applying MiXCR to the 5' RACE reads. The repertoire includes around 280,000 distinct CDR3 sequences, more than 6.5% of them detected once, and about 2.1% sits in the top ten. These sequences were also reported in another study, on yellow fever vaccine responses in identical twins.

The material sequenced was memory (CD45RO+) T cells sorted from blood. The receptors come from a woman between 18 and 29 years old in good health.

This clonotype was seen repeatedly, ten times or more. The V call is TRBV28, the J call TRBJ2-5; no reliable D call. Trimming left V 10 bases short and J 0 bases short, with 15 bases between. The CDR3 sequence is 14 residues long. Germline V CDR1 and CDR2: MDHEN, SYDVKM. CDR3: CATLHTEYQETQYF. As DNA, the CDR3 is TGTGCCACCCTGCATACAGAGTACCAAGAGACCCAGTACTTC.

This clonotype was found a few times. This sequence joins TRBV20-1 and TRBJ2-2, with D hard to call. CDR1 and CDR2 (germline): DFQATT, SNEGSKA (reference sequence). This CDR3 spans 15 amino acids. Trimming removed 0 bases from V and 0 bases from J, with 8 bases in between. CDR3 region: CSARDLSANTGELFF. The CDR3 DNA sequence: TGCAGTGCTAGAGATCTAAGCGCGAACACCGGGGAGCTGTTTTTT.

The table lists this clonotype with a few counts. The chain uses TRBV29-1 and TRBJ2-3, with TRBD2 matching over 8 bases. The CDR3 length is 13 residues. Germline assignment: CDR1 SQVTM and CDR2 ANQGSEA. V was clipped by 7 bases and J by 6 bases; unmatched bases: 9. In DNA form, the CDR3 reads TGCAGCGGAACCGGACTAGCATCGGATACGCAGTATTTT. Translation gives CSGTGLASDTQYF.

This clonotype was observed a handful of times. J is TRBJ2-7 and V is TRBV20-1; TRBD1 or TRBD2 may be the D gene (5 bases each). The V gene's germline CDR1 is DFQATT and CDR2 SNEGSKA (reference sequence). Trimming stripped 6 bases from V and 3 bases from J, with 15 bases between. The CDR3 is 13 residues long. In DNA form, the CDR3 reads TGCAGTGCAGCCGGGACGGGTAGCTACGAGCAGTACGTC. This sequence encodes CSAAGTGSYEQYV.

J is TRBJ1-3 and V is TRBV29-1, with 9 bases aligning to TRBD1. The CDR3 is 15 residues long. Germline lookup yields CDR1 SQVTM and CDR2 ANQGSEA. The V segment lost 2 bases and the J segment 2 bases; nucleotides outside the gene matches: 4. CDR3 in DNA: TGCAGCGTTGAAAGGGGGACAGGGCCTGGAAACACCATATATTTT. It codes for CSVERGTGPGNTIYF.

This clonotype has ten or more counts. The V call is TRBV7-9, the J call TRBJ2-2, with 8 bases aligning to TRBD2. With 8 bases clipped from V and 2 bases from J, the junction kept 4 bases outside the gene matches. The CDR3 has 14 amino acids. CDR1 and CDR2 (germline): SEHNR, FQNEAQ (reference sequence). As DNA, the CDR3 is TGTGCCAGCGGGGTAGCGGGAAACACCGGGGAGCTGTTTTTT. Translating gives CASGVAGNTGELFF.

This clonotype has more than one count but fewer than ten. The rearrangement uses TRBV3-1 and TRBJ2-3, with 8 bases that match TRBD2. The germline V gene encodes CDR1 LGHDT and CDR2 YNNKEL (reference sequence). The CDR3 runs 16 residues. V lost 3 bases, J lost 0 bases, and 5 bases stayed unmatched. CDR3 in DNA: TGTGCCAGCAGCCAGGTAGCGGGATCCAGCACAGATACGCAGTATTTT. Protein sequence: CASSQVAGSSTDTQYF.

The table lists this clonotype with many counts. The genes are TRBV5-1 and TRBJ1-1; no definite D call. This CDR3 contains 16 residues. The V gene's germline CDR1 is SGHRS and CDR2 YFSETQ. Trimming removed 1 base from V and 3 bases from J, with 16 bases in between. The CDR3 spells CASSLLVGMKYTEAFF. CDR3 bases: TGCGCCAGCAGCTTGTTAGTCGGGATGAAGTACACTGAAGCTTTCTTT.

The sample holds a few counts of this clonotype. J is TRBJ1-5 and V is TRBV7-2; TRBD1 matches at 7 bases. Trimming at V came to 2 bases and at J to 2 bases, leaving 6 bases not matched to a gene. From germline, CDR1 is SGHTA and CDR2 FQGNSA. This CDR3 is 16 amino acids long. The CDR3 loop reads CASSLRQGGGNQPQHF. DNA of the CDR3: TGTGCCAGCAGCTTAAGACAGGGTGGTGGCAATCAGCCCCAGCATTTT.

The table lists this clonotype with a few counts. This chain joins TRBV3-1 and TRBJ1-2; no clear D gene. The V gene lost 0 bases and the J gene lost 4 bases, with 9 bases spanning the gap. From germline, CDR1 is LGHDT and CDR2 YNNKEL (reference sequence). There are 14 residues in the CDR3. CDR3 loop: CASSQDLSGYGYTF. As DNA, the CDR3 is TGTGCCAGCAGCCAAGATCTGTCAGGCTATGGCTACACCTTC.

This clonotype showed up just a few times. The V call is TRBV12-3 or TRBV12-4, the J call TRBJ2-3; 8 bases match TRBD2. CDR3 length: 19 amino acids. J gave up 2 bases and V 4 bases, and 17 bases lay outside the gene matches. Here the CDR3 reads CASSSHVLGTRPLTDTQYF. CDR3 DNA sequence: TGTGCCAGCAGTTCCCACGTACTCGGGACTAGGCCACTCACAGATACGCAGTATTTT.

The chain is built from TRBV11-2 and TRBJ2-7; 7 nucleotides agree with TRBD1. CDR1 is SGHAT and CDR2 is FQNNGV in the germline V gene. The CDR3 consists of 13 residues. V lost 5 bases to trimming and J lost 3 bases; unmatched junction nucleotides: 4. The CDR3 DNA follows: TGTGCCAGCAGCCACCCAGGGGGCTACGAGCAGTACGTC. This gives the protein CASSHPGGYEQYV.

The rearrangement uses TRBV20-1 and TRBJ2-5, with D possibly matching TRBD2 (6 bases). The ends were cut back, 1 base at V and 5 bases at J, with 14 bases in the middle. Looked up from germline, CDR1 is DFQATT and CDR2 is SNEGSKA (reference sequence). The CDR3 consists of 14 residues. The CDR3 nucleotides are TGCAGTGCTAGAGCGGGACTCCTTAGGGAGACCCAGTACTTC. Translation: CSARAGLLRETQYF.